Following are 12 T cell receptor beta chains from one sample sequenced in a study of T-cell memory formation after mild COVID-19. TCRdb independently ran MiXCR on the 5' RACE reads; one entry per CDR3 protein. This sample carries roughly 250,000 distinct CDR3 sequences, 16% of them seen once, and the ten largest clones take roughly a fifth. The sequencing sample was made of PBMCs or a T cell subset sorted from them (not recorded which). The receptors were sampled from a man younger than 35 who had mild COVID-19 (a few samples of this study predate the infection). Cell type and time point are not known.

This clonotype was detected a few times. This sequence joins TRBV7-9 and TRBJ2-7; possible D gene TRBD1, 6 bases. The CDR3 length is 12 residues. V lost 3 bases and J lost 6, with 9 bases in between. Germline CDR1 is SEHNR and CDR2 is FQNEAQ (reference sequence). The CDR3 bases are TGTGCCAGCAGCTTCCAGGGGAGCGAGCAGTACGTC. It encodes CASSFQGSEQYV.

In this sample, this clonotype turned up a few times. In nucleotides, the CDR3 is TGTGCCAGCAGACCGGGACAGACCAATCAGCCCCAGCATTTT. This encodes CASRPGQTNQPQHF. This chain uses TRBV6-5 with TRBJ1-5, with 7 bases that match TRBD1. In germline, CDR1 is MNHEY, CDR2 SVGAGI. The CDR3 contains 14 residues. Losses at the gene ends were 6 bases for V and 3 bases for J; bases not matched to a gene: 5.

The sample holds a few counts of this clonotype. This chain links TRBV12-3 or TRBV12-4 with TRBJ1-2; D gene ambiguous. The CDR3 has 13 residues. Trimming removed 5 bases at V and 8 bases at J, with 15 bases between. This CDR3 is CASSSGRARGYTF. The CDR3 region has the DNA TGTGCCAGCAGTAGCGGTAGGGCCCGCGGCTACACCTTC.

This clonotype was seen only a few times. The gene calls are TRBV20-1 and TRBJ2-7, with D tentatively TRBD1 (5 bases). Germline CDR1 reads DFQATT; CDR2 reads SNEGSKA (reference sequence). The CDR3 extends over 13 amino acids. V was pared by 3 bases and J by 2 bases, with 11 bases between. The CDR3 DNA reads as TGCAGTGCTAGTTCCCCAGGGACCTACGAGCAGTACTTC. As protein: CSASSPGTYEQYF.

This chain links TRBV12-3 or TRBV12-4 with TRBJ2-1, with D uncertain. Trimming took 5 bases from V and 4 from J, leaving 9 bases between them. This CDR3 comprises 13 residues. CDR3 loop: CASSRLRYNEQFF. The CDR3 DNA sequence: TGTGCCAGCAGTCGGCTCAGGTACAATGAGCAGTTCTTC.

CDR3: CASSLDGAYNEQFF. In nucleotides, the CDR3 is TGTGCCAGTAGCCTGGACGGGGCCTACAATGAGCAGTTCTTC. The rearrangement links TRBV19 to TRBJ2-1, with a weak D call TRBD2 (5 bases). Germline-derived CDR1 and CDR2 are LNHDA and SQIVND (reference sequence). The CDR3 has 14 amino acids. Trimming pared 6 bases from V and 2 bases from J, leaving 11 bases between.

The chain combines TRBV29-1 with TRBJ1-2; the D is unclear. Germline loops: CDR1 SQVTM, CDR2 ANQGSEA. This CDR3 spans 14 amino acids. Deletions cut 6 bases from V and 8 bases from J, with 22 bases between. Here the CDR3 DNA reads TGCAGCGTCGTCGAATACTCGGACCCCGGGGGCTACACCTTC. Translating gives CSVVEYSDPGGYTF. Full variable domain (remainder filled in from reference TRBV29-1 and TRBJ1-2): SAVISQKPSRDICQRGTSLTIQCQVDSQVTMMFWYRQQPGQSLTLIATANQGSEATYESGFVIDKFPISRPNLTFSTLTVSNMSPEDSSIYLCSVVEYSDPGGYTFGSGTRLTVV.

This clonotype was picked up a small number of times. The chain has TRBV5-1 and TRBJ2-6; no clear D. CDR1 and CDR2 (germline): SGHRS, YFSETQ. V shed 4 bases and J shed 0 bases, with 5 bases lying between them. This CDR3 spans 14 amino acids. CDR3 DNA: TGCGCCAGCAGCGTCAGCTCTGGGGCCAACGTCCTGACTTTC. Amino acids: CASSVSSGANVLTF. Full variable domain (outside the CDR3, taken from reference TRBV5-1 and TRBJ2-6): KAGVTQTPRYLIKTRGQQVTLSCSPISGHRSVSWYQQTPGQGLQFLFEYFSETQRNKGNFPGRFSGRQFSNSRSEMNVSTLELGDSALYLCASSVSSGANVLTFGAGSRLTVL.

There are many counts of this clonotype. This rearrangement joins TRBV2 to TRBJ2-1; TRBD2 is a possible D gene (5 bases). V was clipped by 6 bases and J by 0 bases, with 15 bases between them. There are 16 residues in the CDR3. Germline CDR1 reads SNHLY; CDR2 reads FYNNEI. CDR3 protein: CASSRPPGSSYNEQFF. CDR3 nucleotide sequence: TGTGCCAGCAGCCGCCCGCCGGGGAGCTCCTACAATGAGCAGTTCTTC.

The chain couples TRBV18 to TRBJ2-1; perhaps TRBD2 as D (5 bases). Trimming shortened V by 3 bases and J by 8 bases, and 14 bases separated the two germline ends. The CDR3 loop spans 14 amino acids. The germline V gene encodes CDR1 KGHSH and CDR2 LQKENI. CDR3: CASSPHREEHEQFF. The CDR3 region has the DNA TGTGCCAGCTCACCTCACCGGGAAGAGCATGAGCAGTTCTTC.

This clonotype was detected once. This likely comes from a read error, as the CDR3 has no conserved phenylalanine or tryptophan at its end. The chain uses TRBV7-2 and TRBJ2-1, with D maybe TRBD2 (6 bases). Germline V gene data show CDR1 as SGHTA and CDR2 as FQGNSA. Trimming cost V 4 bases and J 9 bases, with 22 bases left between them. The CDR3 sequence is 16 residues long. This CDR3 reads CASSSRRTTSWTEQFL. The CDR3 DNA reads TGTGCCAGCAGCTCTCGCCGCACTACTAGCTGGACTGAGCAGTTCTTA.

The CDR3 spells CASSPLAVSGNTIYF. In nucleotides, the CDR3 is TGTGCCAGCTCACCCCTGGCTGTTTCTGGAAACACCATATATTTT. V usage is TRBV18 and J usage is TRBJ1-3, with D uncertain. The CDR3 length is 15 residues. Per germline, CDR1 KGHSH and CDR2 LQKENI. Trimming stripped 3 bases from V and 1 base from J, with 10 bases between.